The 23 T cell receptor beta chains below come from one sample, sequenced in a study of technical replicates of blood from a few donors. The protocol was immunoSEQ multiplex PCR, while the TCRdb copy is restricted to in-frame clones and leaves out a portion. The data show more than 65,000 clones, with approximately 92% seen just once and 0.41% held by the top ten. Input material: T cells isolated from PBMCs. These receptors were obtained from a human donor in good health.

The sample holds one count of this clone. This chain uses TRBV6-5 with TRBJ2-7, with a weak D call TRBD2 (6 bases). Germline V gives CDR1 MNHEY, CDR2 SVGAGI. V was trimmed by 8 bases and J by 0 bases, leaving 14 bases between them. The CDR3 contains 14 residues. The CDR3 spells CASGVAEYSYEQYF. CDR3 nucleotides: TGTGCCAGCGGGGTAGCGGAGTACTCCTACGAGCAGTACTTC.

The chain couples TRBV28 to TRBJ2-7, with D possibly TRBD2 on 6 matching bases. Germline V gene lookup returns CDR1 MDHEN and CDR2 SYDVKM. The V gene lost 2 bases and the J gene lost 3 bases, with 11 bases spanning the gap. The CDR3 extends over 14 amino acids. CDR3 loop: CASSLGRLDYEQYF. The CDR3 nucleotides read TGTGCCAGCAGTTTAGGAAGACTAGACTACGAGCAGTACTTC.

This chain joins TRBV5-1 and TRBJ1-5; D not certain. Germline CDR1 is SGHRS and CDR2 is YFSETQ. V lost 0 bases and J 5 bases, leaving 6 bases between the germline ends. This CDR3 has 13 residues. CDR3 bases: TGCGCCAGCAGCTTGGGCGCTGATCAGCCCCAGCATTTT. Its translation: CASSLGADQPQHF.

The chain employs TRBV7-2 and TRBJ2-1; TRBD1 might be the D (5 bases). Germline loops: CDR1 SGHTA, CDR2 FQGNSA. The V gene lost 2 bases and the J gene lost 14 bases, with 16 bases spanning the gap. The CDR3 runs 13 residues. CDR3 DNA sequence: TGTGCCAGCAGCTTACTTCGGACACCTCGGGAGTTCTTC. This codes for CASSLLRTPREFF.

The chain combines TRBV5-1 with TRBJ1-3; TRBD1 agrees at 8 bases. V was clipped by 4 bases and J by 5 bases; unmatched bases: 5. The CDR3 is 14 residues long. Germline CDR1 and CDR2: SGHRS and YFSETQ. CDR3 nucleotide sequence: TGCGCCAGCAGCACGACAGGGGAACGAAACACCATATATTTT. This translates into CASSTTGERNTIYF.

The chain carries TRBV20-1 and TRBJ2-1, with D perhaps TRBD2 (7 bases). Germline loops: CDR1 DFQATT, CDR2 SNEGSKA (reference sequence). V shed 6 bases and J shed 11 bases, with 11 bases lying between them. The CDR3 consists of 10 residues. CDR3 DNA sequence: TGCAGTGCCGGGGGGCTGCAGCAGTTCTTC. This encodes CSAGGLQQFF.

The chain carries TRBV9 and TRBJ2-5, with D tentatively TRBD2 (7 bases). Trimming removed 0 bases from V and 2 bases from J, with 14 bases in between. The CDR3 totals 16 residues. Germline CDR1 and CDR2: SGDLS and YYNGEE. The CDR3 sequence is CASSVGGGRGQETQYF. CDR3 nucleotide sequence: TGTGCCAGCAGCGTAGGAGGGGGGAGGGGGCAAGAGACCCAGTACTTC. Full variable domain (remainder filled in from reference TRBV9 and TRBJ2-5): DSGVTQTPKHLITATGQRVTLRCSPRSGDLSVYWYQQSLDQGLQFLIQYYNGEERAKGNILERFSAQQFPDLHSELNLSSLELGDSALYFCASSVGGGRGQETQYFGPGTRLLVL.

The V call is TRBV16, the J call TRBJ2-1, with D unclear. CDR1 is KGHSY, CDR2 FQNENV, per germline. The CDR3 spans 15 residues. The V and J ends lost 0 bases and 6 bases respectively, with 12 bases between them. The CDR3 sequence is CASSQSAVAGNEQFF. The DNA for the CDR3 is TGTGCCAGCAGCCAATCCGCGGTAGCTGGCAATGAGCAGTTCTTC.

In DNA, the CDR3 is TGTGCCAGCAGCCACAGCGGGCCCCCCGATACGCAGTATTTT. Protein sequence: CASSHSGPPDTQYF. The chain uses TRBV9 and TRBJ2-3, with TRBD2 as a possible D gene (6 bases). Trimming removed 4 bases at V and 6 bases at J, with 15 bases between. This CDR3 is built from 14 residues. Germline loops: CDR1 SGDLS, CDR2 YYNGEE.

V gene TRBV10-3 combines with J gene TRBJ2-7; TRBD1 matches 8 bases. J lost 5 bases, V lost 7 bases, and 7 bases had no gene match. This CDR3 spans 13 amino acids. Germline CDR1 ENHRY, CDR2 SYGVKD. CDR3 bases: TGTGCCATCACCCAGGGGGCTTTGGACGAGCAGTACTTC. Protein sequence: CAITQGALDEQYF.

The chain employs TRBV5-1 and TRBJ2-1, with 10 bases identical to TRBD2. CDR1 is SGHRS and CDR2 is YFSETQ in the germline V gene. This CDR3 is built from 16 residues. Germline trimming cut 5 bases from V and 0 bases from J; bases unmatched to any gene: 5. CDR3 in amino acids: CASRTASGSSYNEQFF. The CDR3, as DNA: TGCGCCAGCAGGACAGCTAGCGGGAGCTCCTACAATGAGCAGTTCTTC.

The chain carries TRBV5-8 and TRBJ2-6; D is unclear. The CDR3 is made up of 15 amino acids. Trimming took 2 bases from V and 5 from J, leaving 11 bases between them. The germline CDR1 and CDR2 sequences are SGHTS and YDEGEE. CDR3 nucleotides: TGTGCCAGCAGCTTCTTTCCCCGTAGGGCCAACGTCCTGACTTTC. Translating gives CASSFFPRRANVLTF.

This chain links TRBV19 with TRBJ1-2; D is undetermined. CDR1 LNHDA and CDR2 SQIVND come from the germline V gene (reference sequence). With 6 bases removed from V and 0 bases from J, the gap between germline ends came to 5 bases. This CDR3 spans 12 amino acids. CDR3 loop: CASSGPNYGYTF. As DNA, the CDR3 is TGTGCCAGTAGCGGTCCTAACTATGGCTACACCTTC.

The V gene is TRBV4-1, the J gene TRBJ1-1; the match to TRBD1 covers 7 bases. The germline V gene has CDR1 MGHRA and CDR2 YSYEKL. Trimming removed 0 bases from V and 1 base from J; junction bases left unmatched: 5. The CDR3 covers 16 residues. CDR3 loop: CASSQEQGYTNTEAFF. For the CDR3, the DNA is TGCGCCAGCAGCCAAGAACAGGGGTATACGAACACTGAAGCTTTCTTT.

V usage is TRBV10-3 and J usage is TRBJ2-3; 10 nucleotides agree with TRBD2. The V gene's germline CDR1 is ENHRY and CDR2 SYGVKD. After removal of 5 bases from V and 5 bases from J, the junction contained 4 bases not matched to a gene. This CDR3 is 14 amino acids long. The CDR3 DNA reads as TGTGCCATCAGTCTAGCGGGAGTTGAAGATACGCAGTATTTT. Translated: CAISLAGVEDTQYF.

This chain connects TRBV27 to TRBJ1-1; D possibly corresponds to TRBD1 (5 bases). Trimming removed 2 bases at V and 4 bases at J, with 14 bases between. Germline V gene sequence: CDR1 MNHEY, CDR2 SMNVEV (reference sequence). The CDR3 is 15 amino acids. The CDR3, as DNA: TGTGCCAGCAGTTTACGGGGGTTTGCGGGCACTGAAGCTTTCTTT. Its translation is CASSLRGFAGTEAFF.

This clone has only one observation. This rearrangement joins TRBV11-2 to TRBJ2-7; a possible D gene is TRBD2 (6 bases). The germline CDR1 and CDR2 sequences are SGHAT and FQNNGV. This CDR3 region has 17 residues. V shed 1 base and J shed 0 bases, with 16 bases lying between them. This CDR3 reads CASSLGLREAYSYEQYF. For the CDR3, the DNA is TGTGCCAGCAGCTTAGGCTTGAGGGAGGCCTACTCCTACGAGCAGTACTTC. The whole variable domain, filled in from reference TRBV11-2 and TRBJ2-7, reads EAGVAQSPRYKIIEKRQSVAFWCNPISGHATLYWYQQILGQGPKLLIQFQNNGVVDDSQLPKDRFSAERLKGVDSTLKIQPAKLEDSAVYLCASSLGLREAYSYEQYFGPGTRLTVT.

This clone was seen just once. The chain carries TRBV11-3 and TRBJ2-1, with TRBD1 identical over 9 bases. The CDR3 spans 15 residues. Germline CDR1 SGHNT, CDR2 YENEEA. V trimming: 1 base; J trimming: 7 bases; junction bases outside the gene matches: 5. CDR3 DNA sequence: TGTGCCAGCAGCTTAGGACAGGGGGGTATGAATGAGCAGTTCTTC. Translated, it gives CASSLGQGGMNEQFF.

V and J are TRBV6-1 and TRBJ2-1; 8 positions agree with TRBD1. V shed 0 bases and J 0 bases; nucleotides not matched to a gene: 4. CDR1 is MNHNS, CDR2 SASEGT, per germline. CDR3 length: 17 amino acids. As DNA, the CDR3 is TGTGCCAGCAGTGAAGCCCCGACAGGGGCCTCCTACAATGAGCAGTTCTTC. Encoded protein: CASSEAPTGASYNEQFF.

The chain employs TRBV21-1 and TRBJ1-3. TRBV21-1 is designated a pseudogene. There are 17 residues in the CDR3. DNA of the CDR3: TGTGCCAGCAGCAAAGTCGGTCGTTCCTTCTCTGGAAACACCATATATTTT. The encoded protein is CASSKVGRSFSGNTIYF.

The V gene is TRBV11-1, the J gene TRBJ2-3, with 12 bases fitting TRBD2. CDR1 and CDR2 (germline): SGHAT, FQDESV (reference sequence). CDR3 size: 17 residues. The V segment lost 1 base and the J segment 0 bases; nucleotides outside the gene matches: 2. CDR3 coding DNA: TGTGCCAGCAGCTTAGGACTAGCGGGAGTGAGCACAGATACGCAGTATTTT. Amino acid sequence: CASSLGLAGVSTDTQYF. The full variable domain, completed using reference TRBV11-1 and TRBJ2-3, is EAEVAQSPRYKITEKSQAVAFWCDPISGHATLYWYRQILGQGPELLVQFQDESVVDDSQLPKDRFSAERLKGVDSTLKIQPAELGDSAMYLCASSLGLAGVSTDTQYFGPGTRLTVL.

The chain carries TRBV9 and TRBJ2-7; a possible D gene is TRBD2 (5 bases). The length of the CDR3 is 13 residues. Germline V gene data show CDR1 as SGDLS and CDR2 as YYNGEE. Trimming took off 3 bases at V and 5 bases at J, with 12 bases between the two ends. CDR3 DNA sequence: TGTGCCAGCAGCGCTGGACTCGTCCACGAGCAGTACTTC. This codes for CASSAGLVHEQYF.

Only a few counts were recorded for this clone. The chain carries TRBV18 and TRBJ1-2, with TRBD1 matching over 7 bases. This CDR3 has 16 amino acids. After removal of 3 bases from V and 0 bases from J, the junction contained 7 bases not matched to a gene. Germline CDR1 KGHSH, CDR2 LQKENI. The CDR3 nucleotides read TGTGCCAGCTCACCCCTCCCGGGACAGCCTAACTATGGCTACACCTTC. It specifies CASSPLPGQPNYGYTF. The entire variable domain, with the rest obtained from reference TRBV18 and TRBJ1-2, is as follows: NAGVMQNPRHLVRRRGQEARLRCSPMKGHSHVYWYRQLPEEGLKFMVYLQKENIIDESGMPKERFSAEFPKEGPSILRIQQVVRGDSAAYFCASSPLPGQPNYGYTFGSGTRLTVV.